This TCR beta chain was found in a study of CD8 T cells in ankylosing spondylitis. Study-wide results and caveats: Disease-linked clones proved CD8+ and comparatively uncommon in peripheral blood. In reactive arthritis synovial fluid and blood, some motif variants had been reported before. Reported data indicate significant enrichment of disease-linked clones within matched ankylosing spondylitis synovial fluid. Blood from ankylosing spondylitis patients appeared to carry a characteristic roughly 8-variant TCR beta motif.

Making the TCR beta libraries involved quantitative 5'-RACE with molecular barcodes. TCRdb recomputed calls from the 5' RACE reads with MiXCR, one row per CDR3 protein. The sample holds 750,000 to 850,000 distinct CDR3 sequences, approximately 12% seen once. This clonotype has a handful of counts. The antigen is undetermined. Trimming cost V 4 bases and J 5 bases; bases outside gene matches: 8. CDR3 length: 15 amino acids. Germline lookup yields CDR1 SEHNR and CDR2 FQNEAQ (reference sequence). This TCR came from a male donor with ankylosing spondylitis. J is TRBJ2-5 and V is TRBV7-9, with TRBD2 matching 9 bases. What was sequenced was blood, either unsorted or a sorted T cell fraction (not recorded which). The CDR3: CASSSGLASWETQYF. The CDR3 nucleotides are TGTGCCAGCAGCTCAGGACTAGCGTCATGGGAGACCCAGTACTTC.